A selection of T cell receptor beta chains follows, all from one sample in a study of patients and donors after allogeneic stem cell transplantation. Via MiXCR, TCRdb re-called the RT-PCR reads, giving one row per CDR3 protein. Of 70,000 or so distinct CDR3 sequences listed, about 25% are singletons. Sequenced sample: blood, either unsorted or a sorted T cell fraction (not recorded which). The receptors were gathered from a human donor who was either an allogeneic HSCT recipient or a stem cell or donor lymphocyte infusion donor (not recorded which). It is not recorded whose cells these are; they may come from a transplant donor. Both conserved end residues are part of each CDR3. Each record gives: clone size, J gene, D gene, V gene, CDR3 protein, CDR3 DNA. The D gene is left open where the match is weak. Expanded clones are given a class, and other clones once, few, many or no size at all.

few,TRBJ2-1,-,TRBV7-6,CASSPNNNEQFF,TGTGCCAGCAGCCCGAATAACAATGAGCAGTTCTTC
few,TRBJ1-5,-,TRBV27,CASSFEFNQPQHF,TGTGCCAGCAGTTTCGAGTTCAATCAGCCCCAGCATTTT
-,TRBJ2-3,TRBD1,TRBV25-1,CASSEHGTVSTDTQYF,TGTGCCAGCAGTGAGCACGGGACAGTTAGCACAGATACGCAGTATTTT
few,TRBJ1-5,-,TRBV5-8,CASSRGLDGYNQPQHF,TGTGCCAGCAGCCGAGGTTTAGACGGCTACAATCAGCCCCAGCATTTT
-,TRBJ2-3,-,TRBV15,CATSRDYGARADTQYF,TGTGCCACCAGCAGAGATTATGGGGCGAGGGCAGATACGCAGTATTTT
-,TRBJ2-2,TRBD2,TRBV12-3/TRBV12-4,CASSHGGRSNTGELFF,TGTGCCAGCAGCCACGGGGGGAGATCGAACACCGGGGAGCTGTTTTTT
few,TRBJ2-1,-,TRBV15,CATSTLRAVEQFF,TGTGCCACCAGCACACTCAGAGCGGTGGAGCAGTTCTTC
-,TRBJ1-3,-,TRBV12-3/TRBV12-4,CASSFLSSGNTIYF,TGTGCCAGCAGTTTCCTAAGCTCTGGAAACACCATATATTTT
once,TRBJ2-7,TRBD1,TRBV12-3/TRBV12-4,CASSPGTGKNEQYF,TGTGCCAGCAGCCCCGGGACAGGGAAAAACGAGCAGTACTTC
-,TRBJ2-3,TRBD1,TRBV7-8,CASSFRRQGFQTDTQYF,TGTGCCAGCAGCTTTAGGCGACAGGGGTTTCAGACAGATACGCAGTATTTT
-,TRBJ1-1,-,TRBV9,CASSVGFVGGRNTEAFF,TGTGCCAGCAGCGTAGGGTTTGTGGGGGGCCGGAACACTGAAGCTTTCTTT
few,TRBJ1-3,-,TRBV12-3/TRBV12-4,CASSLIGYLGGSIYF,TGTGCCAGCAGTTTGATCGGTTACCTCGGGGGGTCCATATATTTT
-,TRBJ1-1,TRBD1,TRBV4-3,CASRRDLDRGAEAFF,TGCGCCAGCAGGCGCGATCTTGACAGGGGGGCTGAAGCTTTCTTT
-,TRBJ2-7,-,TRBV27,CASSSPGLDYEQYF,TGTGCCAGCTCTTCCCCGGGACTGGACTACGAGCAGTACTTC